Following are 5 T cell receptor beta chains from one sample sequenced in a study of regulatory T cells in long-lasting Graves disease. The time point is: newly diagnosed GD, antithyroid drugs for less than 3 months. Making the TCR library involved RNA that had been extracted from PBMCs. Library construction for TCR beta used iRepertoire HTBI primers and Arm-PCR of CDR3 regions. TCRdb processed the multiplex PCR reads anew with MiXCR; each CDR3 protein has one entry. The sample lists approximately 270,000 distinct CDR3 sequences; 15% to 20% were seen once. These data were also reused for a study on T cells in Graves' hyperthyroidism and ophthalmopathy.

The material sequenced was peripheral blood mononuclear cells (PBMCs), taken at new diagnosis, from a patient treated with antithyroid drugs. Receptors originate from a woman aged 30 to 39 with Graves disease.

Ten or more counts support this clonotype. This chain connects TRBV10-3 to TRBJ2-3, with TRBD1 as a possible D gene (7 bases). V was shortened by 3 bases and J by 4 bases, with 17 bases between the two germline ends. CDR1 ENHRY and CDR2 SYGVKD come from the germline V gene. CDR3 size: 16 residues. The CDR3 nucleotides are TGTGCCATCAGTGATCCCAGGGGGGCTAGCGCAGATACGCAGTATTTT. Translation gives CAISDPRGASADTQYF.

This clonotype was recorded many times. This chain uses TRBV27 with TRBJ2-6; no firm D call. Germline CDR1 MNHEY, CDR2 SMNVEV (reference sequence). The CDR3 has 18 amino acids. V was clipped by 4 bases and J by 0 bases, with 16 bases between them. The CDR3 loop is CASSYRPPHPSGANVLTF. The CDR3 nucleotides are TGTGCCAGCAGTTACCGACCGCCCCACCCCTCTGGGGCCAACGTCCTGACTTTC.

This clonotype was seen at least ten times. V usage is TRBV3-1 and J usage is TRBJ2-7, with D tentatively TRBD2 (6 bases). V lost 0 bases to trimming and J lost 5 bases, with 20 bases between them. The CDR3 totals 17 residues. In germline, CDR1 is LGHDT, CDR2 YNNKEL (reference sequence). CDR3 region: CASSQDTGAGGIHEQYF. The DNA of the CDR3 is TGTGCCAGCAGCCAAGACACCGGGGCAGGAGGGATCCACGAGCAGTACTTC.

V is TRBV18 and J is TRBJ1-1; TRBD1 is a possible D gene (6 bases). The CDR3 is 14 amino acids. In germline, CDR1 is KGHSH, CDR2 LQKENI. V lost 4 bases, J lost 1 base, and 10 bases lay in between. The CDR3 loop reads CASSQRQENTEAFF. CDR3 coding DNA: TGTGCCAGCTCACAGAGACAGGAGAACACTGAAGCTTTCTTT.

This clonotype was observed many times. The gene calls are TRBV5-1 and TRBJ2-5; D unresolved. Between the trimmed V and J ends, which lost 5 bases and 3 bases, there was a span of 8 bases. The CDR3 consists of 12 residues. Germline V CDR1 and CDR2: SGHRS, YFSETQ. CDR3 nucleotides: TGCGCCAGCAGGGAAATAGAAGAGACCCAGTACTTC. It translates to CASREIEETQYF.